One sample yielded the 20 T cell receptor beta chains listed below, sequenced in a study of T-cell memory formation after mild COVID-19 (dated by TCRdb to about 2021). Libraries were made using 5' RACE. Sequenced using an Illumina NovaSeq 6000. TCRdb took the public reads, trimmed them with fastp at Q25, ran MiXCR for clone calling and kept in-frame beta chains. Under each unique CDR3 protein, matching rows form one entry showing the most common genes and DNA. The sample table lists around 420,000 distinct CDR3 sequences, 24% of them with a count of one. Roughly 8.7% of the sample comes from the top ten. Sequenced: PBMCs or a T cell subset sorted from them (not recorded which). The receptors come from an adult woman who had mild COVID-19 (a few samples of this study predate the infection). The sample titles of this study are shuffled in the database, so cell type and time point are left out; the donor was told from shared clones.

This sequence joins TRBV13 and TRBJ1-1, with 10 bases identical to TRBD1. V dropped 3 bases and J dropped 7; count of bases not matched to a gene: 2. The germline gives CDR1 PRHDT, CDR2 FYEKMQ (reference sequence). The length of the CDR3 is 13 residues. CDR3 DNA sequence: TGTGCCAGCAGCTTGGGACAGGGGCTTGAAGCTTTCTTT. Translated, it gives CASSLGQGLEAFF.

The J gene is TRBJ1-1, the V gene TRBV5-1, with 7 nucleotides matching TRBD1. The CDR3 runs to 17 residues. Germline CDR1 is SGHRS and CDR2 is YFSETQ. V gave up 3 bases and J gave up 0 bases; unmatched junction bases: 11. This CDR3 is CASSSQASGTVNTEAFF. As DNA, the CDR3 is TGCGCCAGCAGCTCCCAAGCGTCCGGGACAGTGAACACTGAAGCTTTCTTT.

The V and J genes are TRBV5-1 and TRBJ2-7, with D uncertain. V was pared by 0 bases and J by 5 bases, with 9 bases between. The length of the CDR3 is 13 residues. CDR1 and CDR2 (germline): SGHRS, YFSETQ. The CDR3 protein is CASSLAGYNEQYF. The CDR3 nucleotides are TGCGCCAGCAGCTTGGCCGGGTATAACGAGCAGTACTTC.

The gene calls are TRBV11-3 and TRBJ2-5; TRBD2 aligns across 11 bases. The germline V gene encodes CDR1 SGHNT and CDR2 YENEEA. J lost 2 bases, V lost 5 bases, and 4 bases had no gene match. The CDR3 runs to 15 residues. CDR3 nucleotide sequence: TGTGCCAGCAGCCAAGGGACTAGCGGTCAAGAGACCCAGTACTTC. This gives the protein CASSQGTSGQETQYF.

Notes on this clonotype: This may be a read error: a much more frequent sequence differs by one nucleotide. The genes are TRBV5-6 and TRBJ2-3, with no clear D. CDR3 length equals 12 residues. The V gene lost 4 bases and the J gene lost 2 bases, with 5 bases spanning the gap. CDR1 SGHDT and CDR2 YYEEEE come from the germline V gene. This chain's CDR3 is CASSELTDTQYF. CDR3 DNA sequence: TGTGCCAGCAGCGAGCTCACAGATACGCAGTATTTT.

The chain links TRBV7-2 to TRBJ2-7, with no clear D. Germline values: CDR1 SGHTA, CDR2 FQGNSA. This CDR3 region has 13 residues. V was cut by 3 bases and J by 2 bases, with 8 bases left in between. The CDR3 loop is CASSFAPAYEQYF. DNA of the CDR3: TGTGCCAGCAGCTTTGCCCCGGCCTACGAGCAGTACTTC.

This clonotype was counted only a few times. The chain links TRBV29-1 to TRBJ2-4; 15 nucleotides agree with TRBD2. The CDR3 runs 17 residues. CDR1 and CDR2 (germline): SQVTM, ANQGSEA. V lost 6 bases and J lost 2; bases outside the gene matches: 8. The CDR3: CSVRTSGRAWTKNIQYF. CDR3 nucleotide sequence: TGCAGCGTCCGGACTAGCGGGAGGGCCTGGACCAAAAACATTCAGTACTTC.

At least ten counts were recorded for this clonotype. The gene calls are TRBV13 and TRBJ2-7, with 9 bases aligning to TRBD2. In germline, CDR1 is PRHDT, CDR2 FYEKMQ (reference sequence). CDR3 length: 14 residues. The junction had 3 bases not matched to a gene; V was cut back by 6 bases and J by 0 bases. The CDR3 protein is CASSRLAASYEQYF. CDR3 DNA: TGTGCCAGCAGTCGACTAGCGGCCTCCTACGAGCAGTACTTC.

J is TRBJ2-5 and V is TRBV7-9; possible D gene TRBD1, 5 bases. This CDR3 is built from 13 residues. CDR1 SEHNR and CDR2 FQNEAQ come from the germline V gene (reference sequence). V lost 0 bases and J lost 4, with 6 bases in between. As DNA, the CDR3 is TGTGCCAGCAGCTTAGCGCAGGGAGAGACCCAGTACTTC. Encoded protein: CASSLAQGETQYF.

The J gene is TRBJ2-5, the V gene TRBV11-2, with 8 bases matching TRBD2. Germline CDR1 is SGHAT and CDR2 is FQNNGV. This CDR3 spans 15 amino acids. J lost 5 bases, V lost 5 bases, and 10 bases had no gene match. The CDR3 nucleotides are TGTGCCAGCAGCCTCGCGCCGGGGGGGGAGGAGACCCAGTACTTC. Protein product: CASSLAPGGEETQYF.

The table lists this clonotype with a few counts. The CDR3 DNA is TGTGCCAGCAGTTACTCGAGGTTTCGAGGGGATTCTAACTATGGCTACACCTTC. It specifies CASSYSRFRGDSNYGYTF. The gene calls are TRBV6-5 and TRBJ1-2; possibly TRBD1 for D (5 bases). Trimming shortened V by 0 bases and J by 0 bases, and 17 bases separated the two germline ends. The CDR3 spans 18 residues. Germline V gene data show CDR1 as MNHEY and CDR2 as SVGAGI.

This clonotype was seen just once. The chain joins TRBV11-2 to TRBJ1-1; D is possibly TRBD1 (5 bases). The germline V and J ends were trimmed by 5 bases and 3 bases, with 19 bases remaining between them. CDR1 and CDR2 (germline): SGHAT, FQNNGV. The CDR3 length is 16 residues. CDR3 residues: CASSHHLWGKDTEAFF. Written as DNA, the CDR3 is TGTGCCAGCAGCCATCACCTGTGGGGGAAGGACACTGAAGCTTTCTTT.

This clonotype was recorded a few times. The rearrangement links TRBV30 to TRBJ2-6; no firm D call. V was shortened by 0 bases and J by 0 bases, with 6 bases between the two germline ends. This CDR3 has 15 residues. CDR1 GTSNPN and CDR2 SVGIG come from the germline V gene (reference sequence). The CDR3 DNA reads TGTGCCTGGAGTGTACTGAGCTCTGGGGCCAACGTCCTGACTTTC. This translates into CAWSVLSSGANVLTF.

J is TRBJ2-7 and V is TRBV5-1; the match to TRBD2 covers 15 bases. Germline CDR1 reads SGHRS; CDR2 reads YFSETQ. This CDR3 contains 17 residues. V shed 3 bases, J shed 4 bases, and the junction held 8 bases outside the gene matches. The CDR3 region has the DNA TGCGCCAGCAGCTACCGGACTAGCGGGAGGGCCCCATACGAGCAGTACTTC. The encoded protein is CASSYRTSGRAPYEQYF.

This sequence joins TRBV7-2 and TRBJ1-1; tentatively, D is TRBD1 (5 bases). The V end lost 5 bases, the J end lost 11 bases, and 21 bases lay between the germline ends. Germline loops: CDR1 SGHTA, CDR2 FQGNSA. The CDR3 length is 14 residues. The CDR3, as DNA: TGTGCCAGCAGCGGCTCCGGGACCGAGGTTGGGGCTTTCTTT. Its protein product is CASSGSGTEVGAFF.

The chain couples TRBV2 to TRBJ2-3, with D unclear. Per germline, CDR1 SNHLY and CDR2 FYNNEI. The CDR3 contains 12 residues. Trimming cost V 4 bases and J 5 bases, with 7 bases left between them. CDR3 DNA: TGTGCCAGCAGTGGGGGTGGAGATACGCAGTATTTT. It is translated as CASSGGGDTQYF.

This clonotype turned up a few times. The chain joins TRBV7-9 to TRBJ2-3; possible D gene TRBD2, 6 bases. Germline lookup yields CDR1 SEHNR and CDR2 FQNEAQ (reference sequence). V was shortened by 11 bases and J by 2 bases, with 20 bases between the two germline ends. The CDR3 has 15 amino acids. CDR3 nucleotide sequence: TGTGCCGCCAAAAATGGGGCGGGGATCACAGATACGCAGTATTTT. Its translation is CAAKNGAGITDTQYF.

The V gene is TRBV6-5, the J gene TRBJ2-3; the match to TRBD2 covers 10 bases. CDR1 is MNHEY and CDR2 is SVGAGI in the germline V gene. This CDR3 spans 16 amino acids. Trimming at V came to 4 bases and at J to 5 bases, leaving 9 bases not matched to a gene. The CDR3 spells CASSSTPLAGVDTQYF. The CDR3 DNA follows: TGTGCCAGCAGTTCAACCCCGCTAGCGGGAGTAGATACGCAGTATTTT.

V and J are TRBV3-1 and TRBJ2-1; 8 bases match TRBD2. The junction had 1 base not matched to a gene; V was cut back by 1 base and J by 2 bases. The germline V gene encodes CDR1 LGHDT and CDR2 YNNKEL (reference sequence). The CDR3 is 15 residues long. The CDR3 DNA reads as TGTGCCAGCAGCCAAGGTAGCGGGGCCTACAATGAGCAGTTCTTC. Its protein product is CASSQGSGAYNEQFF.

The chain employs TRBV18 and TRBJ1-6, with no clear D. CDR3 length equals 14 residues. The V and J ends lost 1 base and 8 bases respectively, with 9 bases between them. In germline, CDR1 is KGHSH, CDR2 LQKENI. This CDR3 is CASSPRAGDSPLHF. The CDR3 coding sequence is TGTGCCAGCTCACCACGGGCCGGGGATTCACCCCTCCACTTT.